These 24 T cell receptor beta chains were sequenced from one sample in a study of T-cell reconstitution after alpha-beta-depleted transplantation in children. For TCRbeta, the library was prepared with unique molecular identifiers. TCRdb re-called the PCR reads with MiXCR, one entry per CDR3 protein. The repertoire holds some 80,000 distinct CDR3 sequences, with roughly 18% as singletons. The specimen was PBMCs, mostly from graft donor cells, collected 360 days after TCRalphabeta/CD19-depleted stem cell transplant. These receptors came from a male patient aged 2-15 years who had a stem cell transplant for acute lymphoblastic leukemia, so the T cells may come from the graft donor.

This clonotype is judged medium-sized. J is TRBJ2-1 and V is TRBV5-6; the D is unclear. The CDR3 runs 13 residues. CDR1 and CDR2 (germline): SGHDT, YYEEEE. Between the trimmed V and J ends, which lost 4 bases and 3 bases, there was a span of 8 bases. The CDR3 region has the DNA TGTGCCAGCAGCCGACTGGACTACAATGAGCAGTTCTTC. This translates into CASSRLDYNEQFF.

Only a few counts were recorded for this clonotype. DNA of the CDR3: TGTGCCACCAGCAGAGATTTCTACCGCAATGAGCAGTTCTTC. This codes for CATSRDFYRNEQFF. V gene TRBV15 combines with J gene TRBJ2-1; D unresolved. V was trimmed by 0 bases and J by 6 bases, leaving 9 bases between them. Germline assignment: CDR1 LNHNV and CDR2 YYDKDF (reference sequence). This CDR3 has 14 residues.

The CDR3, as DNA: TGTGCCAGCAGCTTGAGAATTGGGGGGGCAGATACGCAGTATTTT. This translates into CASSLRIGGADTQYF. This chain links TRBV5-6 with TRBJ2-3, with TRBD2 identical over 7 bases. Germline loops: CDR1 SGHDT, CDR2 YYEEEE. With 1 base clipped from V and 4 bases from J, the junction kept 6 bases outside the gene matches. CDR3 length: 15 residues.

The sample holds a few counts of this clonotype. This chain connects TRBV7-9 to TRBJ2-7; the match to TRBD1 covers 8 bases. Germline V lookup: CDR1 SEHNR, CDR2 FQNEAQ (reference sequence). Trimming cost V 6 bases and J 0 bases; bases outside gene matches: 7. The CDR3 has 15 amino acids. The CDR3 here is CASSLGQAISYEQYF. The CDR3 region has the DNA TGTGCCAGCAGTTTGGGACAGGCGATCTCCTACGAGCAGTACTTC.

This clonotype turned up a few times. The rearrangement uses TRBV6-8 and TRBJ2-7; TRBD2 is a possible D gene (5 bases). The germline gives CDR1 MNHGY, CDR2 SAAAGT. The ends were cut back, 7 bases at V and 3 bases at J, with 7 bases in the middle. CDR3 length equals 11 residues. CDR3 nucleotide sequence: TGTGCCAGCATCGAGGGCTACGAGCAGTACTTC. Amino acid sequence: CASIEGYEQYF.

This clonotype was detected a few times. The V gene is TRBV7-8, the J gene TRBJ2-2; D remains ambiguous. The germline V gene has CDR1 SGHVS and CDR2 FQNEAQ. V was cut by 0 bases and J by 4 bases, with 15 bases left in between. This CDR3 has 17 residues. Here the CDR3 reads CASSLAPRWPLTGELFF. The CDR3 region has the DNA TGTGCCAGCAGCTTAGCGCCCCGGTGGCCCCTCACCGGGGAGCTGTTTTTT.

This clonotype was observed at least ten times. This chain links TRBV25-1 with TRBJ2-1; no definite D call. This CDR3 comprises 14 residues. With 1 base removed from V and 1 base from J, the gap between germline ends came to 5 bases. Germline-derived CDR1 and CDR2 are MGHDK and SYGVNS. CDR3 in amino acids: CASSEFESYNEQFF. CDR3 bases: TGTGCCAGCAGTGAATTTGAATCCTACAATGAGCAGTTCTTC. Combining the CDR3 with reference TRBV25-1 and TRBJ2-1 gives the whole variable domain EADIYQTPRYLVIGTGKKITLECSQTMGHDKMYWYQQDPGMELHLIHYSYGVNSTEKGDLSSESTVSRIRTEHFPLTLESARPSHTSQYLCASSEFESYNEQFFGPGTRLTVL.

This clonotype was seen a handful of times. This chain connects TRBV10-3 to TRBJ1-5, with TRBD1 matching over 8 bases. With 3 bases clipped from V and 0 bases from J, the junction kept 4 bases outside the gene matches. The germline gives CDR1 ENHRY, CDR2 SYGVKD. CDR3 length: 16 residues. The CDR3 here is CAISDPGQGSNQPQHF. The CDR3 bases are TGTGCCATCAGTGACCCCGGACAGGGTAGCAATCAGCCCCAGCATTTT.

In this sample, this clonotype turned up a few times. J is TRBJ2-5 and V is TRBV4-2; D might be TRBD2 (6 bases). Germline V gene data show CDR1 as LGHNA and CDR2 as YNFKEQ. The CDR3 length is 16 residues. Trimming removed 5 bases at V and 5 bases at J, with 21 bases between. The chain's CDR3 is CASSFSGGAPTETQYF. The CDR3 DNA reads TGTGCCAGCAGCTTCTCAGGCGGGGCTCCTACGGAGACCCAGTACTTC.

V usage is TRBV10-3 and J usage is TRBJ2-3; 8 nucleotides align to TRBD1. J lost 0 bases, V lost 6 bases, and 2 bases had no gene match. Germline V CDR1 and CDR2: ENHRY, SYGVKD. The CDR3 spans 14 residues. This CDR3 is CAISDRGSTDTQYF. In nucleotides, the CDR3 is TGTGCCATCAGCGACAGGGGTAGCACAGATACGCAGTATTTT.

This clonotype occurred many times. The chain has TRBV5-1 and TRBJ2-1, with 9 bases lining up with TRBD1. V shed 4 bases, J shed 7 bases, and the junction held 3 bases outside the gene matches. The V gene's germline CDR1 is SGHRS and CDR2 YFSETQ. CDR3 size: 13 residues. The CDR3 DNA reads TGCGCCAGCAGCAAGACAGGGGGGAATGAGCAGTTCTTC. This encodes CASSKTGGNEQFF.

The V gene is TRBV5-1, the J gene TRBJ2-6, with a possible D match to TRBD2 (6 bases). Germline values: CDR1 SGHRS, CDR2 YFSETQ. With 6 bases removed from V and 2 bases from J, the gap between germline ends came to 15 bases. CDR3 length equals 16 residues. The CDR3, as DNA: TGCGCCAGCACCCCCGGAGGGTATCCTGGGGCCAACGTCCTGACTTTC. It translates to CASTPGGYPGANVLTF.

The chain links TRBV19 to TRBJ2-5; D is perhaps TRBD1 or TRBD2 (5 bases each). V was cut by 0 bases and J by 5 bases, with 13 bases left in between. The CDR3 spans 15 residues. Germline CDR1 and CDR2: LNHDA and SQIVND (reference sequence). CDR3 in amino acids: CASSIDGAGGETQYF. DNA of the CDR3: TGTGCCAGTAGTATAGATGGGGCAGGCGGGGAGACCCAGTACTTC. The complete variable domain, with remaining parts taken from reference TRBV19 and TRBJ2-5, reads DGGITQSPKYLFRKEGQNVTLSCEQNLNHDAMYWYRQDPGQGLRLIYYSQIVNDFQKGDIAEGYSVSREKKESFPLTVTSAQKNPTAFYLCASSIDGAGGETQYFGPGTRLLVL.

The rearrangement links TRBV18 to TRBJ2-4; 9 bases line up with TRBD1. After removal of 3 bases from V and 6 bases from J, the junction contained 3 bases not matched to a gene. The V gene's germline CDR1 is KGHSH and CDR2 LQKENI. CDR3 length: 14 amino acids. Here the CDR3 reads CASSPGTGTNIQYF. Written as DNA, the CDR3 is TGTGCCAGCTCACCCGGGACAGGGACAAACATTCAGTACTTC.

This clonotype was counted a few times. The chain couples TRBV5-1 to TRBJ2-5; no clear D. Germline loops: CDR1 SGHRS, CDR2 YFSETQ. V lost 0 bases and J 7 bases, leaving 7 bases between the germline ends. The CDR3 loop spans 12 amino acids. This chain's CDR3 is CASSLAVGTQYF. The CDR3 DNA follows: TGCGCCAGCAGCTTGGCGGTCGGGACCCAGTACTTC. Combining the CDR3 with reference TRBV5-1 and TRBJ2-5 gives the whole variable domain KAGVTQTPRYLIKTRGQQVTLSCSPISGHRSVSWYQQTPGQGLQFLFEYFSETQRNKGNFPGRFSGRQFSNSRSEMNVSTLELGDSALYLCASSLAVGTQYFGPGTRLLVL.

This clonotype was seen ten or more times. The V call is TRBV4-1, the J call TRBJ2-7; D unresolved. The CDR3 contains 16 residues. Germline loops: CDR1 MGHRA, CDR2 YSYEKL. Trimming took 0 bases from V and 3 from J, leaving 15 bases between them. CDR3 DNA: TGCGCCAGCAGCCAAGAAAATCTAGTATGGGACTACGAGCAGTACTTC. It is translated as CASSQENLVWDYEQYF.

The chain is built from TRBV25-1 and TRBJ2-1; TRBD1 might be the D (5 bases). This CDR3 spans 15 amino acids. The germline V gene encodes CDR1 MGHDK and CDR2 SYGVNS. Trimming removed 1 base from V and 9 bases from J, with 16 bases in between. In DNA form, the CDR3 reads TGTGCCAGCAGTGAATTCAAGCAGGGCACAGGTGAGCAGTTCTTC. Translated: CASSEFKQGTGEQFF. Filled out from reference TRBV25-1 and TRBJ2-1, the complete variable domain reads EADIYQTPRYLVIGTGKKITLECSQTMGHDKMYWYQQDPGMELHLIHYSYGVNSTEKGDLSSESTVSRIRTEHFPLTLESARPSHTSQYLCASSEFKQGTGEQFFGPGTRLTVL.

The chain links TRBV30 to TRBJ2-5; the match to TRBD2 covers 11 bases. J was trimmed by 6 bases and V by 0 bases; bases with no gene match: 9. The CDR3 loop spans 16 amino acids. Germline V gene sequence: CDR1 GTSNPN, CDR2 SVGIG (reference sequence). Here the CDR3 reads CAWSVQTSGIGKTQYF. The CDR3 DNA sequence: TGTGCCTGGAGTGTCCAGACTAGCGGGATTGGAAAGACCCAGTACTTC.

This clonotype turned up a few times. The chain couples TRBV6-1 to TRBJ1-5; no clear D. CDR3 length: 12 residues. V was clipped by 3 bases and J by 7 bases, with 7 bases between them. CDR1 is MNHNS and CDR2 is SASEGT in the germline V gene. The CDR3 reads CASSDWPQPQHF. The CDR3 nucleotides read TGTGCCAGCAGTGATTGGCCCCAGCCCCAGCATTTT.

This clonotype was detected a few times. This chain uses TRBV5-1 with TRBJ1-2; 7 bases agree with TRBD1. Looked up from germline, CDR1 is SGHRS and CDR2 is YFSETQ. The length of the CDR3 is 13 residues. Unmatched junction bases numbered 2, after V lost 2 bases and J lost 4 bases. The CDR3 DNA reads as TGCGCCAGCAGCTTACAGGGGACCTATGGCTACACCTTC. This encodes CASSLQGTYGYTF.

This chain joins TRBV10-3 and TRBJ2-7; 7 bases are shared with TRBD2. The CDR3 runs 15 residues. Germline CDR1 is ENHRY and CDR2 is SYGVKD. Trimming removed 2 bases from V and 4 bases from J; junction bases left unmatched: 8. Here the CDR3 DNA reads TGTGCCATCAGTGAGATAGCGGGCCCTTCTTACGAGCAGTACTTC. It translates to CAISEIAGPSYEQYF.

Written as DNA, the CDR3 is TGCAGTGCTAGCCCTCCAACAGTCAGGCATGCCTACGAGCAGTACTTC. It translates to CSASPPTVRHAYEQYF. This sequence joins TRBV20-1 and TRBJ2-7; D remains unclear. V gave up 3 bases and J gave up 2 bases, with 20 bases separating them. This CDR3 spans 16 amino acids. Per the germline V gene, CDR1 is DFQATT and CDR2 is SNEGSKA (reference sequence).

This clonotype occurred a few times. V and J are TRBV20-1 and TRBJ2-3; no reliable D call. The germline V gene encodes CDR1 DFQATT and CDR2 SNEGSKA (reference sequence). The CDR3 spans 14 residues. V lost 1 base, J lost 0 bases, and 8 bases lay in between. The CDR3 reads CSARVAASTDTQYF. The CDR3 nucleotides are TGCAGTGCTAGAGTAGCAGCCAGCACAGATACGCAGTATTTT.

As to this clonotype: A much larger clone differs from this one at a single base, so this may be a read error. V is TRBV2 and J is TRBJ2-4; either TRBD1 or TRBD2 may fit D (5 bases each). Germline CDR1 is SNHLY and CDR2 is FYNNEI. CDR3 length: 16 amino acids. The CDR3 here is CTSSDRDPLAKNIQYF. The CDR3 DNA sequence: TGTACCAGCAGCGACCGGGACCCACTAGCCAAAAACATTCAGTACTTC.